This TCR beta chain was identified during a study of OX40 agonist ivuxolimab in advanced cancers. This CDR3 spans 15 amino acids. This table comes from immunoSEQ multiplex PCR, and its TCRdb copy is limited to in-frame clones, with some not included. The repertoire has around 62,000 clones, 77% of them found once; the top ten carry 1.5% to 2%. General observations from the study: At doses 0.1 to 3.0 mg/kg, CD4+ and CD8+ clones expanded.

A note on this clone: Its target is not known.

V usage is TRBV21-1 and J usage is TRBJ1-4. TRBV21-1 has pseudogene status. The clonotype comes from an adult with an advanced solid tumor such as melanoma, head and neck, liver or kidney cancer. This material consisted of CD4+ or CD8+ T cells sorted from blood, taken in a trial of the OX40 agonist ivuxolimab. The CDR3 loop reads CASSKPRQLHEKLFF. The CDR3 region has the DNA TGTGCCAGCAGCAAACCGAGGCAGTTACACGAAAAACTGTTTTTT.